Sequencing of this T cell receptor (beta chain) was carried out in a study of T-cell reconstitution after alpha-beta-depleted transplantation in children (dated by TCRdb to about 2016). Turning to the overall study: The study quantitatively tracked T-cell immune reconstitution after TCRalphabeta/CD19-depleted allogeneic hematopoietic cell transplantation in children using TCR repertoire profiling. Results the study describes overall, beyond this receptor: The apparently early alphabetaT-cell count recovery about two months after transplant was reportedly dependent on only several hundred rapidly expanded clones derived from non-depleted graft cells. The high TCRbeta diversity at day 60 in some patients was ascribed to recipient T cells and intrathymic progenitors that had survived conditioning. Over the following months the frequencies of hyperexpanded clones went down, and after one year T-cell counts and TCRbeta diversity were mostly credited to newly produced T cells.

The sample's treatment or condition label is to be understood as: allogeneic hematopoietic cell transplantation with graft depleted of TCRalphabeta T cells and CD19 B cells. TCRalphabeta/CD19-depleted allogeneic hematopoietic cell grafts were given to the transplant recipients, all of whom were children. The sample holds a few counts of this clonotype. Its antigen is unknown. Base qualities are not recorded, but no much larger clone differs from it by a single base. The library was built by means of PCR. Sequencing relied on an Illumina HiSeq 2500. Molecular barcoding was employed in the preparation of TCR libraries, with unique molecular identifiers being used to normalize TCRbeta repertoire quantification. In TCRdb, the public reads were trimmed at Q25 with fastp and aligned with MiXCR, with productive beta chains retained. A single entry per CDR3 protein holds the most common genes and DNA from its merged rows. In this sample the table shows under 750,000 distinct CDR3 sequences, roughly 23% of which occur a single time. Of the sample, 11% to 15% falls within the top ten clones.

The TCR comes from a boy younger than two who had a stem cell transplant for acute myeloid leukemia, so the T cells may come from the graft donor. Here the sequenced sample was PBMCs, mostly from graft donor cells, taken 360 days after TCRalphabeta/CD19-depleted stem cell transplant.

The CDR3 is CSAETGVLTDTQYF. The nucleotides are TGCAGTGCAGAAACGGGGGTCCTCACAGATACGCAGTATTTT. The receptor chain draws on TRBV20-1 and TRBJ2-3; TRBD2 is possibly the D segment (6 matching bases). From its cysteine to its phenylalanine, the CDR3 spans 14 amino acids. Only the CDR3 part of the read is kept: 42 bases, read in frame from the first base. Trimming costs V 6 bases and J 2 bases, and their ends lie 15 bases apart. Via the germline V gene (reference sequence), CDR1 is DFQATT and CDR2 SNEGSKA.